Here is one TCR beta chain with its context. The authors' processing: Amplifying reference gene primers gave estimates of nucleated cell counts. The table came from immunoSEQ multiplex PCR; TCRdb's copy has only in-frame clones and leaves some out. V and J calls and clone size are as listed in that table; D and trimming were resolved from the DNA. In the table there are over 60,000 clones, 82% of which are singletons. There are 12 residues in the CDR3. V lost 5 bases to trimming and J lost 3 bases, with 7 bases between them. This record comes from a study of blood T cell repertoires in COVID-19. Study details: Samples representing acute and convalescent COVID-19 were sourced from the United States, Italy and Spain. PBMCs, B-cell-depleted T cells, or T cells were the source of the cDNA or gDNA that made up the material.

The sequenced material came from peripheral blood. The chain combines TRBV12-3 or TRBV12-4 with TRBJ2-5; D unclear. This sequence was found in a woman older than 75 with acute or convalescent COVID-19. CDR3 in amino acids: CASSPNKETQYF. The DNA for the CDR3 is TGTGCCAGCAGTCCTAATAAAGAGACCCAGTACTTC.